These T cell receptor beta chains were read from a single sample in a study of blood T cell repertoires in COVID-19. Assay: immunoSEQ multiplex PCR; the TCRdb copy retains only in-frame clones and omits some. The table shows around 300,000 clones, with roughly 88% occurring only once. Sequencing input: peripheral blood. Receptors were obtained from a man between 18 and 29 years old with active or convalescent COVID-19. Both conserved end residues are part of each CDR3. D genes are given only for firm matches. Rows give clone size only sometimes, using once, few, many, or a class for an expanded clone.

TRBJ1-2,TRBD1,.,TRBV11-2,CASSLGTGGIDYGYTF,TGTGCCAGCAGCTTGGGGACAGGGGGCATTGACTATGGCTACACCTTC
TRBJ2-3,TRBD1,once,TRBV11-3,CASSLAGTVRTDTQYF,TGTGCCAGCAGCTTAGCGGGGACAGTGCGCACAGATACGCAGTATTTT
TRBJ2-7,.,.,TRBV5-4,CASSGQRTYEQYF,TGTGCCAGCAGCGGACAGCGGACCTACGAGCAGTACTTC
TRBJ1-2,TRBD1,.,TRBV3-1/TRBV3-2,CASSHGQVYGYTF,TGTGCCAGCAGCCACGGACAGGTCTATGGCTACACCTTC
TRBJ2-3,.,.,TRBV12-3/TRBV12-4,CASSTGSDTQYF,TGTGCCAGCAGTACAGGGTCTGATACGCAGTATTTT
TRBJ1-6,.,.,TRBV27,CAKSNREGSYNSPLHF,TGTGCCAAGTCGAACAGGGAGGGCTCCTATAATTCACCCCTCCACTTT
TRBJ1-1,TRBD1,.,TRBV7-8,CASSLWDRNTEAFF,TGTGCCAGCAGCCTCTGGGACAGAAACACTGAAGCTTTCTTT
TRBJ1-5,.,.,TRBV6-5,CASNRGNQPQHF,TGTGCCAGTAACAGGGGCAATCAGCCCCAGCATTTT
TRBJ2-1,.,few,TRBV3-1/TRBV3-2,CASSQGTGGGNEQFF,TGTGCCAGCAGCCAAGGAACAGGGGGGGGCAATGAGCAGTTCTTC
TRBJ1-2,.,.,TRBV10-3,CAISESTGTDWKGYTF,TGTGCCATCAGTGAGTCGACAGGCACTGATTGGAAGGGCTACACCTTC
TRBJ2-1,.,.,TRBV6-5,CATKTGLNNEQFF,TGTGCCACCAAAACGGGATTAAACAATGAGCAGTTCTTC
TRBJ2-5,TRBD1,.,TRBV12-3/TRBV12-4,CASKLDRGTTQYF,TGTGCCAGCAAATTGGACAGGGGGACAACCCAGTACTTC
TRBJ1-1,.,.,TRBV5-1,CASSRNFGLGNTEAFF,TGCGCCAGCAGCCGAAACTTTGGGCTGGGGAACACTGAAGCTTTCTTT
TRBJ2-5,.,.,TRBV19,CASSNFRDIQETQYF,TGTGCCAGTAGCAATTTCCGGGACATCCAAGAGACCCAGTACTTC
TRBJ2-3,.,.,TRBV7-9,CASSSSGRTDTQYF,TGTGCCAGCAGCAGTAGCGGTCGCACAGATACGCAGTATTTT
TRBJ2-7,TRBD2,.,TRBV24-1,CATRYGLAGNSYEQYF,TGTGCCACCAGATACGGACTAGCGGGGAACTCCTACGAGCAGTACTTC
TRBJ2-7,TRBD1,.,TRBV5-4,CASKAGTGVYEQYF,TGTGCCAGCAAAGCCGGGACAGGGGTCTACGAGCAGTACTTC
TRBJ1-5,TRBD1,.,TRBV19,CASSVIPGTGHNQPQHF,TGTGCCAGTAGTGTAATCCCCGGGACAGGTCATAATCAGCCCCAGCATTTT
TRBJ2-7,.,.,TRBV7-8,CASSLEPLSNEQYF,TGTGCCAGCAGCTTAGAGCCCCTAAGTAACGAGCAGTACTTC
TRBJ2-1,TRBD2,.,TRBV5-1,CASSGSGGSRYNEQFF,TGCGCCAGCAGTGGGAGCGGGGGCTCGCGGTACAATGAGCAGTTCTTC
TRBJ2-3,TRBD2,.,TRBV20-1,CSASELAGGTDTQYF,TGCAGTGCTAGTGAACTAGCGGGGGGCACAGATACGCAGTATTTT
TRBJ1-5,TRBD1,.,TRBV19,CASSSSGQGIGQPQHF,TGTGCCAGTAGTAGTTCGGGACAGGGGATTGGACAGCCCCAGCATTTT
TRBJ1-1,TRBD1,.,TRBV10-3,CAISDDRGNTEAFF,TGTGCCATCAGTGACGACAGGGGGAACACTGAAGCTTTCTTT
TRBJ1-1,.,few,TRBV5-1,CASSFRNMNTEAFF,TGCGCCAGCAGCTTCAGGAACATGAACACTGAAGCTTTCTTT
TRBJ1-3,TRBD1,.,TRBV28,CASSLFRGQGSGNTIYF,TGTGCCAGCAGTTTATTTCGGGGACAGGGCTCTGGAAACACCATATATTTT
TRBJ1-2,.,.,TRBV10-3,CAISDSRVGYTF,TGTGCCATCAGTGATAGCCGAGTGGGCTACACCTTC
TRBJ2-2,.,.,TRBV6-5,CASSYGGLGTGELFF,TGTGCCAGCAGTTATGGGGGCCTGGGGACCGGGGAGCTGTTTTTT
TRBJ1-4,.,once,TRBV14,CASSFIGGGRNNEKLFF,TGTGCCAGCAGTTTTATCGGTGGGGGCAGGAATAATGAAAAACTGTTTTTT
TRBJ2-7,TRBD2,.,TRBV7-9,CASSLALTSGGAYEQYF,TGTGCCAGCAGCTTAGCGCTAACTAGCGGGGGGGCCTACGAGCAGTACTTC
TRBJ2-3,TRBD2,.,TRBV6-1,CASSSLAGGIDTQYF,TGTGCCAGCAGTTCCCTAGCGGGGGGAATAGATACGCAGTATTTT
TRBJ1-1,TRBD1,.,TRBV3-1/TRBV3-2,CASSLQGVFTEAFF,TGTGCCAGCAGCCTCCAGGGGGTTTTTACTGAAGCTTTCTTT
TRBJ2-7,TRBD1,once,TRBV2,CASTPGQGAIEQYF,TGTGCCAGCACTCCGGGACAGGGGGCGATAGAGCAGTACTTC
TRBJ1-2,.,.,TRBV7-8,CASSLGRGRLGYTF,TGTGCCAGCAGTCTCGGTAGGGGCCGATTAGGCTACACCTTC
TRBJ1-6,.,.,TRBV11-2,CASSPNNSPLHF,TGTGCCAGCAGCCCCAATAATTCACCCCTCCACTTT
TRBJ1-1,.,.,TRBV10-1,CASSGKHRDLNTEAFF,TGCGCCAGCAGTGGGAAACACAGGGATTTGAACACTGAAGCTTTCTTT
TRBJ2-3,.,.,TRBV5-1,CASSLRSADTQYF,TGCGCCAGCAGCTTGCGCTCAGCAGATACGCAGTATTTT
TRBJ1-2,.,.,TRBV19,CASSIDQGNGYTF,TGTGCCAGTAGTATAGACCAGGGTAATGGCTACACCTTC
TRBJ2-2,TRBD1,.,TRBV9,CASSQDPGQTRTGELFF,TGTGCCAGCAGCCAAGATCCGGGACAGACGAGGACCGGGGAGCTGTTTTTT
TRBJ2-2,.,.,TRBV5-3,CARRSRATGELFF,TGTGCCAGAAGGTCCAGGGCCACCGGGGAGCTGTTTTTT
TRBJ1-5,.,.,TRBV5-6,CASSLGSAGGNQPQHF,TGTGCCAGCAGCTTGGGTTCGGCGGGGGGCAATCAGCCCCAGCATTTT
TRBJ1-6,.,.,TRBV27,CASRGGNSPLHF,TGTGCCAGCCGGGGAGGGAACTCACCCCTCCACTTT
TRBJ1-1,.,.,TRBV6-5,CASSYASRGLNTEAFF,TGTGCCAGCAGTTACGCCTCCAGGGGATTGAACACTGAAGCTTTCTTT
TRBJ2-6,TRBD2,.,TRBV4-1,CASSHVVAGTGANVLTF,TGCGCCAGCAGCCACGTGGTAGCGGGGACTGGGGCCAACGTCCTGACTTTC
TRBJ2-5,TRBD2,few,TRBV2,CASSVLIGGTPQETQYF,TGTGCCAGCAGTGTTTTAATCGGGGGGACCCCCCAAGAGACCCAGTACTTC
TRBJ1-1,.,.,TRBV16,CASSRRGEAFF,TGTGCCAGCAGCCGGCGGGGGGAAGCTTTCTTT
TRBJ2-2,.,.,TRBV7-2,CASSRGPNTGELFF,TGTGCCAGCAGCAGGGGCCCGAACACCGGGGAGCTGTTTTTT
TRBJ2-1,TRBD2,.,TRBV5-4,CASRMNSGGVYNEQFF,TGTGCCAGCAGGATGAATAGCGGGGGAGTCTACAATGAGCAGTTCTTC
TRBJ1-2,TRBD1,.,TRBV9,CASSAGTGGDYGYTF,TGTGCCAGCAGCGCCGGGACAGGGGGCGACTATGGCTACACCTTC
TRBJ2-7,.,.,TRBV27,CASSLMASWYEQYF,TGTGCCAGCAGTTTAATGGCTAGTTGGTACGAGCAGTACTTC
TRBJ2-7,.,.,TRBV3-1/TRBV3-2,CASSGAYEQYF,TGTGCCAGCAGTGGGGCATACGAGCAGTACTTC